The rows below give T cell receptor beta chains drawn from one sample of a study of Ad26.COV2.S vaccination and SARS-CoV-2 variants. The assay was immunoSEQ multiplex PCR, and TCRdb's table has in-frame clones only and misses some. The repertoire holds a few hundred thousand clones, 80% to 90% seen once, with around 7.3% in the top ten. The starting material was peripheral blood, obtained in a trial of Ad26.COV2.S vaccine versus placebo. These receptors originate from a person aged 18-60 years who received the Ad26.COV2.S COVID-19 vaccine or a placebo. The CDR3 runs from the conserved cysteine through the conserved F or W. Fields, in order: J gene, V gene, CDR3 length, clone size, D gene, CDR3 protein, CDR3 DNA. D genes are given only for firm matches. Clone size appears in some rows only: once, few, many, or a class for an expanded clone.

J gene: TRBJ1-6
V gene: TRBV7-8
CDR3 length: 13
clone size: .
D gene: .
CDR3 protein: CASSLGPNSPLHF
CDR3 DNA: TGTGCCAGCAGCTTAGGGCCAAATTCACCCCTCCACTTT

J gene: TRBJ2-7
V gene: TRBV24-1
CDR3 length: 13
clone size: .
D gene: .
CDR3 protein: CATSEKDDGGQYF
CDR3 DNA: TGTGCCACCAGTGAGAAAGACGACGGCGGGCAGTACTTC

J gene: TRBJ2-7
V gene: TRBV9
CDR3 length: 14
clone size: .
D gene: TRBD1
CDR3 protein: CASSRGQGKYEQYF
CDR3 DNA: TGTGCCAGCAGCCGCGGACAGGGTAAATACGAGCAGTACTTC

J gene: TRBJ1-2
V gene: TRBV5-4
CDR3 length: 13
clone size: .
D gene: .
CDR3 protein: CASSPGGGIGYTF
CDR3 DNA: TGTGCCAGCAGTCCTGGAGGGGGAATTGGCTACACCTTC

J gene: TRBJ1-1
V gene: TRBV27
CDR3 length: 13
clone size: .
D gene: .
CDR3 protein: CASSFFPSTEAFF
CDR3 DNA: TGTGCCAGCAGTTTCTTCCCCTCCACTGAAGCTTTCTTT

J gene: TRBJ1-6
V gene: TRBV7-2
CDR3 length: 15
clone size: .
D gene: .
CDR3 protein: CASSLGGTSQGPLHF
CDR3 DNA: TGTGCCAGCAGCTTAGGGGGGACGAGTCAGGGACCCCTCCACTTT

J gene: TRBJ2-1
V gene: TRBV25-1
CDR3 length: 16
clone size: .
D gene: TRBD2
CDR3 protein: CASSLTSGYSYNEQFF
CDR3 DNA: TGTGCCAGCAGTCTGACTAGCGGTTACTCCTACAATGAGCAGTTCTTC

J gene: TRBJ2-2
V gene: TRBV27
CDR3 length: 13
clone size: .
D gene: .
CDR3 protein: CASRDVGARELFF
CDR3 DNA: TGTGCCAGCAGAGACGTCGGGGCCCGGGAGCTGTTTTTT

J gene: TRBJ2-5
V gene: TRBV3-1/TRBV3-2
CDR3 length: 19
clone size: .
D gene: TRBD2
CDR3 protein: CASSQDLGLAGGPGETQYF
CDR3 DNA: TGTGCCAGCAGCCAGGACCTTGGACTAGCGGGGGGGCCAGGGGAGACCCAGTACTTC

J gene: TRBJ2-2
V gene: TRBV30
CDR3 length: 12
clone size: .
D gene: .
CDR3 protein: CAWRENTGELFF
CDR3 DNA: TGTGCCTGGAGGGAAAACACCGGGGAGCTGTTTTTT

J gene: TRBJ1-2
V gene: TRBV18
CDR3 length: 16
clone size: .
D gene: .
CDR3 protein: CASSPPNRASNYGYTF
CDR3 DNA: TGTGCCAGCTCACCACCGAATCGGGCCTCTAACTATGGCTACACCTTC

J gene: TRBJ1-1
V gene: TRBV6-5
CDR3 length: 13
clone size: .
D gene: .
CDR3 protein: CASSLAWGTEAFF
CDR3 DNA: TGTGCCAGCAGCCTAGCCTGGGGCACTGAAGCTTTCTTT

J gene: TRBJ1-1
V gene: TRBV4-1
CDR3 length: 15
clone size: .
D gene: .
CDR3 protein: CASSQPDVLNTEAFF
CDR3 DNA: TGCGCCAGCAGCCAACCCGACGTCTTAAACACTGAAGCTTTCTTT

J gene: TRBJ2-7
V gene: TRBV2
CDR3 length: 15
clone size: .
D gene: .
CDR3 protein: CASRFRGPSSYEQYF
CDR3 DNA: TGTGCCAGCAGATTTCGCGGGCCGAGCTCCTACGAGCAGTACTTC

J gene: TRBJ1-2
V gene: TRBV14
CDR3 length: 14
clone size: .
D gene: .
CDR3 protein: CASSQEARGYGYTF
CDR3 DNA: TGTGCCAGCAGCCAAGAGGCCAGGGGCTATGGCTACACCTTC

J gene: TRBJ2-1
V gene: TRBV7-2
CDR3 length: 14
clone size: .
D gene: .
CDR3 protein: CASSLGLAYNEQFF
CDR3 DNA: TGTGCCAGCAGCTTGGGGCTAGCCTACAATGAGCAGTTCTTC

J gene: TRBJ1-1
V gene: TRBV2
CDR3 length: 14
clone size: .
D gene: TRBD1
CDR3 protein: CASSDGQGVAEAFF
CDR3 DNA: TGTGCCAGCAGTGACGGACAGGGTGTCGCTGAAGCTTTCTTT

J gene: TRBJ2-7
V gene: TRBV2
CDR3 length: 12
clone size: .
D gene: TRBD1
CDR3 protein: CASAQGGYEQYF
CDR3 DNA: TGTGCCAGTGCACAGGGGGGCTACGAGCAGTACTTC

J gene: TRBJ1-2
V gene: TRBV4-1
CDR3 length: 16
clone size: .
D gene: .
CDR3 protein: CASSQARWLSVYGYTF
CDR3 DNA: TGCGCCAGCAGCCAAGCCCGATGGTTATCGGTCTATGGCTACACCTTC

J gene: TRBJ1-2
V gene: TRBV6-5
CDR3 length: 15
clone size: once
D gene: TRBD1
CDR3 protein: CASRPAGTGWDGYTF
CDR3 DNA: TGTGCCAGCAGACCCGCCGGGACAGGGTGGGATGGCTACACCTTC

J gene: TRBJ2-7
V gene: TRBV5-1
CDR3 length: 14
clone size: .
D gene: TRBD2
CDR3 protein: CASSTSGRDYEQYF
CDR3 DNA: TGCGCCAGCTCCACTAGCGGGAGGGACTACGAGCAGTACTTC

J gene: TRBJ2-7
V gene: TRBV11-2
CDR3 length: 15
clone size: .
D gene: TRBD2
CDR3 protein: CASSLRLAGSYEQYF
CDR3 DNA: TGTGCCAGCAGCTTAAGACTAGCGGGATCCTACGAGCAGTACTTC

J gene: TRBJ2-2
V gene: TRBV5-1
CDR3 length: 14
clone size: once
D gene: .
CDR3 protein: CASSVRAWTGELFF
CDR3 DNA: TGCGCCAGCAGCGTTAGAGCATGGACCGGGGAGCTGTTTTTT

J gene: TRBJ2-1
V gene: TRBV14
CDR3 length: 16
clone size: .
D gene: .
CDR3 protein: CARGPECPLSYNEQFF
CDR3 DNA: TGTGCCAGGGGACCTGAGTGCCCTCTATCCTACAATGAGCAGTTCTTC

J gene: TRBJ2-7
V gene: TRBV6-2/TRBV6-3
CDR3 length: 14
clone size: once
D gene: .
CDR3 protein: CASSDARSFVQQYF
CDR3 DNA: TGTGCCAGCAGTGACGCCAGATCCTTCGTACAGCAGTACTTC

J gene: TRBJ2-5
V gene: TRBV7-9
CDR3 length: 14
clone size: .
D gene: TRBD1
CDR3 protein: CASRQGGEGETQYF
CDR3 DNA: TGTGCCAGCAGACAAGGGGGCGAAGGTGAGACCCAGTACTTC

J gene: TRBJ1-1
V gene: TRBV7-3
CDR3 length: 13
clone size: .
D gene: .
CDR3 protein: CASSFGAGTEAFF
CDR3 DNA: TGTGCCAGCAGCTTTGGGGCCGGGACTGAAGCTTTCTTT

J gene: TRBJ2-5
V gene: TRBV9
CDR3 length: 15
clone size: .
D gene: TRBD1
CDR3 protein: CASSVLGGQGETQYF
CDR3 DNA: TGTGCCAGCAGCGTGCTCGGGGGACAGGGCGAGACCCAGTACTTC